Below are 30 T cell receptor beta chains sequenced from a single sample in a study of blood T cell repertoires in COVID-19. Some clones are missing from TCRdb's copy, which holds only in-frame ones; the method was immunoSEQ multiplex PCR. In the table there are just over 95,000 clones, about nine tenths of which are singletons. Sequenced: peripheral blood. These receptors were taken from a man in his forties or fifties with acute or convalescent COVID-19.

The chain employs TRBV14 and TRBJ2-1, with TRBD2 matching over 9 bases. V dropped 1 base and J dropped 6; count of bases not matched to a gene: 7. Germline V gene lookup returns CDR1 SGHDN and CDR2 FVKESK. The CDR3 consists of 16 residues. CDR3 in amino acids: CASSQVKLAGLNEQFF. In DNA form, the CDR3 reads TGTGCCAGCAGCCAAGTTAAACTAGCGGGTCTCAATGAGCAGTTCTTC.

This clone was counted a single time. The chain recombines TRBV10-2 with TRBJ2-1; tentative D call: TRBD2 (5 bases). The length of the CDR3 is 11 residues. Deletions cut 8 bases from V and 3 bases from J, with 5 bases between. The germline gives CDR1 WSHSY, CDR2 SAAADI. The CDR3 region is CASRDYNEQFF. In DNA form, the CDR3 reads TGCGCCAGCCGGGACTACAATGAGCAGTTCTTC.

J is TRBJ2-7 and V is TRBV20-1; 8 bases line up with TRBD1. The V segment lost 4 bases and the J segment 0 bases; nucleotides outside the gene matches: 2. There are 13 residues in the CDR3. Germline V gene lookup returns CDR1 DFQATT and CDR2 SNEGSKA (reference sequence). The CDR3 spells CSANDRGSYEQYF. The DNA for the CDR3 is TGCAGTGCTAATGACAGGGGCTCCTACGAGCAGTACTTC.

The V and J genes are TRBV11-3 and TRBJ2-1, with 8 bases matching TRBD2. This CDR3 has 13 residues. Trimming at V came to 5 bases and at J to 7 bases, leaving 4 bases not matched to a gene. Germline V gene data show CDR1 as SGHNT and CDR2 as YENEEA. CDR3 residues: CASSIGLANEQFF. In DNA form, the CDR3 reads TGTGCCAGCAGCATCGGACTAGCAAATGAGCAGTTCTTC.

The chain employs TRBV27 and TRBJ2-7; a weak D match, TRBD2 (5 bases). CDR1 and CDR2 (germline): MNHEY, SMNVEV (reference sequence). Trimming stripped 1 base from V and 6 bases from J, with 13 bases between. The CDR3 is 14 residues long. As DNA, the CDR3 is TGTGCCAGCAGTTTATTTATAGGCCGGGGCGAGCAGTACTTC. It encodes CASSLFIGRGEQYF.

The gene calls are TRBV9 and TRBJ1-2; D gene uncertain. V dropped 0 bases and J dropped 0 bases, with 3 bases sitting between them. There are 13 residues in the CDR3. Germline CDR1 reads SGDLS; CDR2 reads YYNGEE. Here the CDR3 reads CASSVEPNYGYTF. The DNA of the CDR3 is TGTGCCAGCAGCGTAGAGCCTAACTATGGCTACACCTTC.

V usage is TRBV6-5 and J usage is TRBJ2-7; 9 bases align to TRBD1. V lost 7 bases and J lost 7; bases outside the gene matches: 5. CDR3 length: 12 amino acids. Germline-derived CDR1 and CDR2 are MNHEY and SVGAGI. CDR3 amino acids: CASTGQGNEQYF. In DNA, the CDR3 is TGTGCCAGCACCGGACAGGGGAATGAGCAGTACTTC.

The chain recombines TRBV6-5 with TRBJ1-4, with 10 nucleotides matching TRBD1. This CDR3 is 14 amino acids long. J lost 8 bases, V lost 5 bases, and 5 bases had no gene match. Germline V CDR1 and CDR2: MNHEY, SVGAGI. Written as DNA, the CDR3 is TGTGCCAGCAGTAGGGGACAGGGGATGGAAAAACTGTTTTTT. It translates to CASSRGQGMEKLFF.

The V and J genes are TRBV25-1 and TRBJ1-2, with no clear D. CDR1 MGHDK and CDR2 SYGVNS come from the germline V gene. V was pared by 5 bases and J by 1 base, with 8 bases between. The CDR3 is 13 residues long. The CDR3 here is CASSTGVNYGYTF. The CDR3 DNA follows: TGTGCCAGCAGTACGGGTGTTAACTATGGCTACACCTTC.

V usage is TRBV30 and J usage is TRBJ1-3; D call uncertain. Germline CDR1 and CDR2: GTSNPN and SVGIG (reference sequence). The V end lost 2 bases, the J end lost 0 bases, and 8 bases lay between the germline ends. The CDR3 extends over 14 amino acids. The CDR3 loop is CAWSFGSSGNTIYF. DNA for the CDR3: TGTGCCTGGAGTTTCGGTAGCTCTGGAAACACCATATATTTT.

The chain has TRBV4-3 and TRBJ2-1; D is ambiguous. Germline CDR1 reads LGHNA; CDR2 reads YSLEER. Trimming took 4 bases from V and 8 from J, leaving 18 bases between them. The CDR3 extends over 15 amino acids. This chain's CDR3 is CASSLANSRWDEQFF. For the CDR3, the DNA is TGCGCCAGCAGCCTTGCGAATAGCCGCTGGGATGAGCAGTTCTTC.

The J gene is TRBJ1-3, the V gene TRBV5-1, with 9 bases aligning to TRBD1. The CDR3 has 17 residues. Losses at the gene ends were 4 bases for V and 3 bases for J; bases not matched to a gene: 11. Per germline, CDR1 SGHRS and CDR2 YFSETQ. CDR3 amino acids: CASSASGTGFRGNTIYF. The CDR3 bases are TGCGCCAGCAGCGCCTCCGGGACAGGGTTTCGTGGAAACACCATATATTTT.

This clone was detected only once. Here the CDR3 DNA reads TGTGCCTGGAGTGTGGGGACTAGCAAGAATGAGCAGTTCTTC. The encoded protein is CAWSVGTSKNEQFF. The chain joins TRBV30 to TRBJ2-1; 9 bases align to TRBD2. V was clipped by 0 bases and J by 7 bases; unmatched bases: 4. Germline CDR1 and CDR2: GTSNPN and SVGIG (reference sequence). The CDR3 length is 14 residues. Full variable domain (outside the CDR3, taken from reference TRBV30 and TRBJ2-1): SQTIHQWPATLVQPVGSPLSLECTVEGTSNPNLYWYRQAAGRGLQLLFYSVGIGQISSEVPQNLSASRPQDRQFILSSKKLLLSDSGFYLCAWSVGTSKNEQFFGPGTRLTVL.

The V and J genes are TRBV19 and TRBJ2-1; D possibly corresponds to TRBD2 (5 bases). CDR1 and CDR2 (germline): LNHDA, SQIVND (reference sequence). The CDR3 length is 15 residues. Trimming stripped 6 bases from V and 0 bases from J, with 12 bases between. Here the CDR3 reads CASSRLRGSYNEQFF. The DNA for the CDR3 is TGTGCCAGTAGCCGACTCCGGGGCTCCTACAATGAGCAGTTCTTC.

V gene TRBV27 combines with J gene TRBJ1-1; 8 bases match TRBD1. The germline CDR1 and CDR2 sequences are MNHEY and SMNVEV (reference sequence). The CDR3 is 15 residues long. Unmatched junction bases numbered 10, after V lost 6 bases and J lost 4 bases. The CDR3 region is CASRLAGGSGTEAFF. DNA of the CDR3: TGTGCCAGCAGGTTAGCAGGGGGCTCGGGCACTGAAGCTTTCTTT.

V gene TRBV30 combines with J gene TRBJ2-5, with D possibly being TRBD1 (6 bases). V lost 0 bases and J lost 4, with 9 bases in between. Germline CDR1 and CDR2: GTSNPN and SVGIG (reference sequence). The CDR3 has 13 residues. For the CDR3, the DNA is TGTGCCTGGAGTGTAGGGGGTCGAGAGACCCAGTACTTC. It encodes CAWSVGGRETQYF. The whole variable domain, filled in from reference TRBV30 and TRBJ2-5, reads SQTIHQWPATLVQPVGSPLSLECTVEGTSNPNLYWYRQAAGRGLQLLFYSVGIGQISSEVPQNLSASRPQDRQFILSSKKLLLSDSGFYLCAWSVGGRETQYFGPGTRLLVL.

J is TRBJ1-2 and V is TRBV5-1; 9 bases fit TRBD1. The J segment lost 11 bases and the V segment lost 7 bases, leaving 12 bases of the junction unmatched. CDR3 size: 13 residues. CDR1 and CDR2 (germline): SGHRS, YFSETQ. CDR3 DNA sequence: TGCGCCAGCTCTGCCGAAGGGACAGGGAAGTACACCTTC. Its translation is CASSAEGTGKYTF.

As regards this clone: Other DNA sequences in this sample translate to the same CDR3. V is TRBV6-4 and J is TRBJ1-1; TRBD1 is a possible D gene (5 bases). CDR1 is MRHNA and CDR2 is SNTAGT in the germline V gene. The CDR3 covers 14 residues. Trimming shortened V by 4 bases and J by 1 base, and 10 bases separated the two germline ends. The CDR3 protein is CASSVDSWNTEAFF. The CDR3 DNA reads TGTGCCAGCAGTGTCGACAGTTGGAACACTGAAGCTTTCTTT.

The rearrangement uses TRBV21-1 and TRBJ2-7; the table gives TRBD2 as D, unverified against the DNA. TRBV21-1 is termed a pseudogene. CDR3 length equals 15 residues. CDR3 loop: CASSKGVASSYEQYF. DNA of the CDR3: TGTGCCAGCAGCAAAGGGGTAGCGTCCTCCTACGAGCAGTACTTC.

The gene calls are TRBV19 and TRBJ2-7; tentative D call: TRBD1 (6 bases). Germline V gene sequence: CDR1 LNHDA, CDR2 SQIVND (reference sequence). Trimming took 1 base from V and 4 from J, leaving 14 bases between them. The CDR3 spans 15 residues. CDR3 DNA sequence: TGTGCCAGTAGTATAGGCACAGGGTTGAGTTACGAGCAGTACTTC. This gives the protein CASSIGTGLSYEQYF.

The chain combines TRBV27 with TRBJ2-7, with D tentatively TRBD1 (5 bases). Trimming removed 3 bases from V and 3 bases from J, with 12 bases in between. Per germline, CDR1 MNHEY and CDR2 SMNVEV (reference sequence). The CDR3 runs to 14 residues. Here the CDR3 reads CASSLVQAHYEQYF. CDR3 DNA: TGTGCCAGCAGTTTGGTACAGGCCCACTACGAGCAGTACTTC.

A single count supports this clone. This chain uses TRBV30 with TRBJ1-5; D not resolved. CDR1 is GTSNPN and CDR2 is SVGIG in the germline V gene (reference sequence). The germline V and J ends were trimmed by 0 bases and 10 bases, with 10 bases remaining between them. The CDR3 consists of 12 residues. The CDR3 is CAWSVVSGPQHF. CDR3 DNA: TGTGCCTGGAGTGTAGTCTCGGGACCCCAGCATTTT.

This chain uses TRBV9 with TRBJ1-1, with D uncertain. V gave up 5 bases and J gave up 4 bases, with 15 bases separating them. Germline CDR1 and CDR2: SGDLS and YYNGEE. The CDR3 is 14 amino acids. The CDR3, as DNA: TGTGCCAGCAGTGCGGGCGGATTGTTCACTGAAGCTTTCTTT. This encodes CASSAGGLFTEAFF.

Only one count was recorded for this clone. The genes are TRBV10-3 and TRBJ2-7; TRBD1 matches at 7 bases. This CDR3 region has 11 residues. Trimming at V came to 6 bases and at J to 7 bases, leaving 3 bases not matched to a gene. Germline assignment: CDR1 ENHRY and CDR2 SYGVKD. CDR3 coding DNA: TGTGCCATCAGCCTACAGGGGGAGCAGTACTTC. Its protein product is CAISLQGEQYF.

The rearrangement joins TRBV6-1 to TRBJ2-1, with TRBD1 as a possible D gene (6 bases). The V end was cut by 2 bases, the J end by 8 bases, with 13 bases between. Germline assignment: CDR1 MNHNS and CDR2 SASEGT. CDR3 length: 14 residues. CDR3 DNA: TGTGCCAGCAGTGAACGGACAGTTGGGGATGAGCAGTTCTTC. This encodes CASSERTVGDEQFF.

The rearrangement uses TRBV4-1 and TRBJ2-3; a weak D match, TRBD1 (5 bases). This CDR3 has 18 residues. V dropped 1 base and J dropped 0 bases, with 17 bases sitting between them. Germline V CDR1 and CDR2: MGHRA, YSYEKL. The CDR3 nucleotides are TGCGCCAGCAGCCAAGGTGGGGCAGGGAAAAAAAGCACAGATACGCAGTATTTT. Translation: CASSQGGAGKKSTDTQYF.

The chain combines TRBV6-6 with TRBJ2-5; 10 bases are a match to TRBD1. This CDR3 comprises 14 residues. CDR1 and CDR2 (germline): MNHNY, SVGAGI (reference sequence). Unmatched junction bases numbered 2, after V lost 6 bases and J lost 1 base. DNA of the CDR3: TGTGCCAGCAGCCGGGACAGGGGCCAAGAGACCCAGTACTTC. It codes for CASSRDRGQETQYF.

The rearrangement links TRBV9 to TRBJ1-1, with TRBD1 identical over 9 bases. The length of the CDR3 is 15 residues. CDR1 and CDR2 (germline): SGDLS, YYNGEE. V lost 3 bases, J lost 3 bases, and 6 bases stayed unmatched. CDR3 nucleotides: TGTGCCAGCAGCGCCGGGACAGGGTGGGACACTGAAGCTTTCTTT. Protein sequence: CASSAGTGWDTEAFF.

This chain links TRBV11-2 with TRBJ2-7; 10 bases match TRBD2. V lost 1 base and J lost 0; bases outside the gene matches: 0. Germline V CDR1 and CDR2: SGHAT, FQNNGV. The length of the CDR3 is 15 residues. Here the CDR3 reads CASSLVAGGSYEQYF. The CDR3 DNA reads as TGTGCCAGCAGCTTAGTAGCGGGAGGCTCCTACGAGCAGTACTTC.

The J gene is TRBJ2-1, the V gene TRBV12-5, with unresolved D. CDR3 length equals 17 residues. The ends were cut back, 0 bases at V and 4 bases at J, with 16 bases in the middle. The germline CDR1 and CDR2 sequences are LGHNT and FRNRAP. The CDR3 coding sequence is TGTGCTAGTGGTTTGGTCGGCAGGATTTTTGGTTACAATGAGCAGTTCTTC. This codes for CASGLVGRIFGYNEQFF.